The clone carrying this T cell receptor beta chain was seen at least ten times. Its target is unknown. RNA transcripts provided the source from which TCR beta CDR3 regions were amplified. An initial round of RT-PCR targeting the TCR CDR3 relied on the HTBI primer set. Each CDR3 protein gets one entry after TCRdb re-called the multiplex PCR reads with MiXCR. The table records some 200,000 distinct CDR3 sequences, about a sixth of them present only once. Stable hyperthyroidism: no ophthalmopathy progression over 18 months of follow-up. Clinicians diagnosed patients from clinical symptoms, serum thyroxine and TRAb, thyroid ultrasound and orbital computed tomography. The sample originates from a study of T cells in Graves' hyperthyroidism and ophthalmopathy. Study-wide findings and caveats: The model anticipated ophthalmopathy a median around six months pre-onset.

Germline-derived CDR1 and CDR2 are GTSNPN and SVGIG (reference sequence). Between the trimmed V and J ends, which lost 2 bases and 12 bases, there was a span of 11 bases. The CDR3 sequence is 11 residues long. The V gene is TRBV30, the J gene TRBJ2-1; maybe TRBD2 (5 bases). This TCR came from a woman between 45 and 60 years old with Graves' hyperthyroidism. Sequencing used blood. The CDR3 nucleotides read TGTGCCTGGAGTATGGGGAGATGGCAGTTCTTC. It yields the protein CAWSMGRWQFF.